This entry lists 30 T cell receptor beta chains sequenced from one sample in a study of T cell changes during pregnancy in multiple sclerosis. The table came from immunoSEQ multiplex PCR; TCRdb's copy has only in-frame clones and leaves some out. Here the sample spans around 100,000 clones, around 92% being singletons. The material sequenced was peripheral blood, taken after pregnancy. The receptors originated from a female donor with multiple sclerosis, enrolled in a pregnancy study.

The chain has TRBV5-6 and TRBJ1-6, with D hard to call. CDR3 length: 14 residues. Trimming removed 0 bases from V and 5 bases from J, with 6 bases in between. Per the germline V gene, CDR1 is SGHDT and CDR2 is YYEEEE. The CDR3 sequence: CASSLGQDNSPLHF. DNA of the CDR3: TGTGCCAGCAGCTTGGGGCAGGATAATTCACCCCTCCACTTT. The variable domain in full, with the rest retrieved from reference TRBV5-6 and TRBJ1-6, is DAGVTQSPTHLIKTRGQQVTLRCSPKSGHDTVSWYQQALGQGPQFIFQYYEEEERQRGNFPDRFSGHQFPNYSSELNVNALLLGDSALYLCASSLGQDNSPLHFGNGTRLTVT.

Notes on this clone: The junction differs from germline at one of its ends, possibly a read error. The chain is built from TRBV6-1 and TRBJ1-2; 7 bases map to TRBD1. The CDR3 spans 13 residues. Germline V lookup: CDR1 MNHNS, CDR2 SASEGT. CDR3 DNA: TGTGCCAGCAGTGAAGTTTCCGACAGGGAATGGAGATTC. This encodes CASSEVSDREWRF.

The chain recombines TRBV25-1 with TRBJ1-2; a possible D gene is TRBD1 (5 bases). CDR1 is MGHDK and CDR2 is SYGVNS in the germline V gene. The CDR3 has 13 amino acids. Trimming took off 6 bases at V and 4 bases at J, with 12 bases between the two ends. CDR3: CASSPGFAYGYTF. CDR3 nucleotide sequence: TGTGCCAGCAGCCCAGGGTTCGCCTATGGCTACACCTTC.

The rearrangement links TRBV2 to TRBJ2-2; TRBD2 agrees at 10 bases. This CDR3 spans 16 amino acids. Germline V gene lookup returns CDR1 SNHLY and CDR2 FYNNEI. Trimming took 5 bases from V and 2 from J; bases not matched to a gene: 5. The CDR3: CASSPSGGPNTGELFF. The DNA for the CDR3 is TGTGCCAGCAGTCCTAGCGGGGGCCCCAACACCGGGGAGCTGTTTTTT.

The V call is TRBV7-9, the J call TRBJ1-5, with 7 bases identical to TRBD1. The CDR3 contains 15 residues. Germline CDR1 is SEHNR and CDR2 is FQNEAQ (reference sequence). V lost 1 base, J lost 3 bases, and 3 bases stayed unmatched. The CDR3 sequence: CASSLEGASNQPQHF. The CDR3, as DNA: TGTGCCAGCAGCTTAGAGGGGGCCTCCAATCAGCCCCAGCATTTT.

This clone was counted a single time. A junction end diverges from the germline sequence, so it may reflect a read error. The V and J genes are TRBV7-7 and TRBJ1-5, with a possible D match to TRBD1 (6 bases). CDR1 is SSHAT, CDR2 FNYEAQ, per germline (reference sequence). This CDR3 has 13 residues. CDR3: CASSAGENQPQHF. As DNA, the CDR3 is TGTGCTAGCAGCGCAGGGGAGAATCAGCCCCAGCATTTT.

V and J are TRBV7-3 and TRBJ2-3; 8 bases line up with TRBD2. The J segment lost 4 bases and the V segment lost 4 bases, leaving 10 bases of the junction unmatched. Germline V gene data show CDR1 as SGHTA and CDR2 as FQGTGA. The CDR3 spans 16 residues. The CDR3, as DNA: TGTGCCAGCAGCTCCAGGCCGGGACTAGGGGCAGATACGCAGTATTTT. It is translated as CASSSRPGLGADTQYF.

In nucleotides, the CDR3 is TGTGCCAGCAGCTTAGAGCAGGGCACCGGGGAGCTGTTTTTT. Translating gives CASSLEQGTGELFF. V usage is TRBV7-2 and J usage is TRBJ2-2; D possibly corresponds to TRBD1 (5 bases). The germline V and J ends were trimmed by 1 base and 4 bases, with 7 bases remaining between them. This CDR3 region has 14 residues. Germline CDR1 is SGHTA and CDR2 is FQGNSA.

The V call is TRBV28, the J call TRBJ1-1, with 8 positions matching TRBD1. Germline CDR1 is MDHEN and CDR2 is SYDVKM. Trimming cost V 6 bases and J 0 bases; bases outside gene matches: 6. The CDR3 consists of 15 residues. CDR3 sequence (DNA): TGTGCCAGCAGAGACCGACAGGGGATGAACACTGAAGCTTTCTTT. Encoded protein: CASRDRQGMNTEAFF.

The rearrangement links TRBV6-1 to TRBJ1-5; D might be TRBD1 (5 bases). Germline assignment: CDR1 MNHNS and CDR2 SASEGT. Trimming took 2 bases from V and 2 from J, leaving 13 bases between them. The CDR3 loop spans 16 amino acids. Here the CDR3 reads CASSERSGGGNQPQHF. The CDR3 nucleotides are TGTGCCAGCAGTGAAAGATCGGGGGGTGGCAATCAGCCCCAGCATTTT.

In its sample, this clone was seen once. The rearrangement links TRBV27 to TRBJ1-2; D not certain. V lost 2 bases and J lost 1, with 5 bases in between. In germline, CDR1 is MNHEY, CDR2 SMNVEV (reference sequence). The CDR3 covers 13 residues. Here the CDR3 DNA reads TGTGCCAGCAGTTTAGAGGGTAACTATGGCTACACCTTC. Translation gives CASSLEGNYGYTF.

V gene TRBV30 combines with J gene TRBJ2-4; tentative D call: TRBD2 (6 bases). Trimming left V 2 bases short and J 11 bases short, with 10 bases between. This CDR3 is 11 amino acids long. Germline V gives CDR1 GTSNPN, CDR2 SVGIG (reference sequence). CDR3 sequence reads: CAWSSRGFQYF. DNA for the CDR3: TGTGCCTGGAGTTCCCGGGGGTTTCAGTACTTC.

The chain combines TRBV6-5 with TRBJ1-2; D uncertain. The germline CDR1 and CDR2 sequences are MNHEY and SVGAGI. The CDR3 runs 14 residues. V lost 0 bases to trimming and J lost 4 bases, with 9 bases between them. Here the CDR3 reads CASSYSTDFYGYTF. In DNA form, the CDR3 reads TGTGCCAGCAGTTACTCGACCGACTTCTATGGCTACACCTTC.

This sequence joins TRBV4-1 and TRBJ1-2; TRBD1 matches at 8 bases. This CDR3 contains 15 residues. After removal of 1 base from V and 1 base from J, the junction contained 2 bases not matched to a gene. The germline gives CDR1 MGHRA, CDR2 YSYEKL. CDR3 protein: CASSQGDRFNYGYTF. The CDR3 nucleotides read TGCGCCAGCAGCCAAGGGGACAGGTTTAACTATGGCTACACCTTC.

In its sample, this clone was seen once. The chain has TRBV19 and TRBJ2-4; 7 nucleotides agree with TRBD1. CDR1 and CDR2 from the germline V gene are LNHDA and SQIVND (reference sequence). V shed 5 bases, J shed 4 bases, and the junction held 8 bases outside the gene matches. The CDR3 is made up of 15 amino acids. The DNA for the CDR3 is TGTGCCAGTAGTCCGCCGGGACAGCTAAAAAACATTCAGTACTTC. Protein: CASSPPGQLKNIQYF.

The chain is built from TRBV28 and TRBJ1-4, with TRBD1 as a possible D gene (5 bases). Germline loops: CDR1 MDHEN, CDR2 SYDVKM. The V end was cut by 3 bases, the J end by 8 bases, with 13 bases between. The CDR3 loop spans 14 amino acids. DNA of the CDR3: TGTGCCAGCAGTTTGACCGGAGGGGACGAAAAACTGTTTTTT. This gives the protein CASSLTGGDEKLFF.

The rearrangement links TRBV28 to TRBJ1-2; D is possibly TRBD1 (5 bases). The CDR3 spans 15 residues. V lost 1 base and J lost 8, with 17 bases in between. The V gene's germline CDR1 is MDHEN and CDR2 SYDVKM. As DNA, the CDR3 is TGTGCCAGCAGTTTATTATCAAAGGGGCCCTCCGGCTACACCTTC. It yields the protein CASSLLSKGPSGYTF.

CDR3 sequence: CASSMAGDAETQYF. CDR3 in DNA: TGTGCCAGTAGTATGGCGGGAGACGCAGAGACCCAGTACTTC. The rearrangement joins TRBV19 to TRBJ2-5; TRBD2 matches 7 bases. Looked up from germline, CDR1 is LNHDA and CDR2 is SQIVND (reference sequence). V lost 3 bases to trimming and J lost 4 bases; unmatched junction nucleotides: 5. This CDR3 is 14 amino acids long.

This sequence joins TRBV19 and TRBJ1-1; 7 bases agree with TRBD1. Germline trimming cut 7 bases from V and 4 bases from J; bases unmatched to any gene: 9. The CDR3 sequence is 14 residues long. Per germline, CDR1 LNHDA and CDR2 SQIVND (reference sequence). In nucleotides, the CDR3 is TGTGCCAGTACTATGACAGGGATGGGCACTGAAGCTTTCTTT. It translates to CASTMTGMGTEAFF.

The V call is TRBV7-2, the J call TRBJ1-4; D is possibly TRBD1 (5 bases). CDR3 size: 14 residues. V lost 1 base and J 5 bases, leaving 8 bases between the germline ends. Germline V gene lookup returns CDR1 SGHTA and CDR2 FQGNSA. CDR3 sequence: CASSLEGLNEKLFF. The CDR3, as DNA: TGTGCCAGCAGCTTAGAGGGGTTGAATGAAAAACTGTTTTTT.

DNA for the CDR3: TGCGCCAGCAGCCAATCACAAGCAGCGGGGAACTACAATGAGCAGTTCTTC. Translated, it gives CASSQSQAAGNYNEQFF. V usage is TRBV4-1 and J usage is TRBJ2-1, with 7 positions matching TRBD2. Unmatched junction bases numbered 10, after V lost 2 bases and J lost 3 bases. This CDR3 has 17 residues. Germline V gene lookup returns CDR1 MGHRA and CDR2 YSYEKL.

The V gene is TRBV5-1, the J gene TRBJ1-2, with TRBD1 matching 8 bases. Germline CDR1 SGHRS, CDR2 YFSETQ. V lost 5 bases, J lost 7 bases, and 10 bases stayed unmatched. This CDR3 spans 14 amino acids. The CDR3 loop is CASRERTGLGGYTF. CDR3 DNA sequence: TGCGCCAGCAGGGAACGGACAGGGCTAGGTGGCTACACCTTC.

The gene calls are TRBV6-1 and TRBJ1-5; TRBD1 agrees at 7 bases. The CDR3 totals 17 residues. J lost 4 bases, V lost 0 bases, and 9 bases had no gene match. The germline CDR1 and CDR2 sequences are MNHNS and SASEGT. The CDR3 sequence: CASSEATGWLRNQPQHF. DNA of the CDR3: TGTGCCAGCAGTGAAGCGACAGGGTGGCTCAGGAATCAGCCCCAGCATTTT.

The rearrangement links TRBV28 to TRBJ1-2, with D uncertain. Germline values: CDR1 MDHEN, CDR2 SYDVKM. Trimming removed 4 bases from V and 2 bases from J, with 11 bases in between. The CDR3 runs 14 residues. CDR3 sequence (DNA): TGTGCCAGCAGTTATTATTCCGGGAACTATGGCTACACCTTC. Its protein is CASSYYSGNYGYTF.

V gene TRBV5-1 combines with J gene TRBJ2-1, with 7 bases that match TRBD1. The V and J ends lost 4 bases and 2 bases, in that order; junction bases with no gene match: 3. CDR3 length: 14 residues. The germline CDR1 and CDR2 sequences are SGHRS and YFSETQ. In nucleotides, the CDR3 is TGCGCCAGCAGCAATACAGGGGCCTACAATGAGCAGTTCTTC. It translates to CASSNTGAYNEQFF.

The CDR3 DNA sequence: TGTGCAAGTCGCTTCCGGGACATGAGGGGGACTGAAGCTTTCTTT. It codes for CASRFRDMRGTEAFF. The chain couples TRBV12-2 to TRBJ1-1; the table's D call, TRBD1, was not checked against the DNA. TRBV12-2 represents a pseudogene. This CDR3 has 15 amino acids.

This chain uses TRBV6-1 with TRBJ2-7; D unresolved. Germline CDR1 MNHNS, CDR2 SASEGT. CDR3 length equals 14 residues. Between the trimmed V and J ends, which lost 4 bases and 2 bases, there was a span of 12 bases. This CDR3 is CASSVRVSPYEQYF. The CDR3 region has the DNA TGTGCCAGCAGTGTACGGGTCTCCCCCTACGAGCAGTACTTC.

This clone was seen just once. The gene calls are TRBV5-6 and TRBJ1-5; 7 bases fit TRBD1. Unmatched junction bases numbered 4, after V lost 4 bases and J lost 6 bases. Germline values: CDR1 SGHDT, CDR2 YYEEEE. The CDR3 has 13 amino acids. The CDR3 sequence: CASSTTGTQPQHF. The CDR3, as DNA: TGTGCCAGCAGCACGACAGGGACTCAGCCCCAGCATTTT.

The chain joins TRBV11-3 to TRBJ2-7; D gene ambiguous. Germline loops: CDR1 SGHNT, CDR2 YENEEA. Trimming pared 0 bases from V and 2 bases from J, leaving 5 bases between. This CDR3 spans 13 amino acids. As DNA, the CDR3 is TGTGCCAGCAGCTTAGAACGGGCCTACGAGCAGTACTTC. This codes for CASSLERAYEQYF.

V gene TRBV27 combines with J gene TRBJ2-1; 11 bases match TRBD2. CDR3 length: 15 residues. Germline V CDR1 and CDR2: MNHEY, SMNVEV (reference sequence). J was trimmed by 4 bases and V by 7 bases; bases with no gene match: 6. The CDR3 region is CASTDLAGGYNEQFF. CDR3 nucleotide sequence: TGTGCCAGCACCGACCTAGCGGGAGGTTACAATGAGCAGTTCTTC.